This entry features one T cell receptor beta chain sequence. The target antigen is unknown. This record belongs to a study of shared clonotypes between healthy human individuals. Study overall: There were three CD4 naive, three CD4 memory, two CD8 naive and one CD8 memory plates per donor. Study-wide results and caveats: Of the naive CD4 clonotypes, around 5% were shared across several donors. Memory subsets had estimated richness that was generally smaller than that of naive subsets. Rarefaction gave evidence that sorted-subset sequencing remained incomplete despite large depth.

Libraries were prepared by immunoSEQ multiplex PCR; TCRdb keeps only in-frame clonotypes and omits some of them. The table shows 2,500,000 or so clones, with roughly 92% occurring only once. CDR1 SQVTM and CDR2 ANQGSEA come from the germline V gene. V lost 6 bases to trimming and J lost 5 bases, with 19 bases between them. The CDR3 is 14 amino acids. The chain links TRBV29-1 to TRBJ2-5; no definite D call. Source material: naive CD4+ T cells from PBMCs. Subset in this sample: CD45RA+ positively selected. The receptor's source is a man aged 18 to 29 in good health. Some clones in this sample may be carry-over from other donors' samples. This CDR3 reads CSVKRLEFRETQYF. As DNA, the CDR3 is TGCAGCGTGAAGAGGTTGGAGTTTCGGGAGACCCAGTACTTC.